This TCR beta chain comes out of a study of graft-versus-host responses after intestinal transplantation. Study-level information: Following induction with anti-thymocyte globulin, all recipients were given tacrolimus and steroids for three to four years.

Study-wide results and caveats: The recipient marrow held GvH clones, and some of them showed up first in ileum or blood. Patients who carried graft-donor T cell macrochimerism also had high graft-versus-host to host-versus-graft clonal ratios in their allografts. Association was observed between peak circulating GvH clone levels and early post-transplant HvG declines.

Libraries were prepared by immunoSEQ multiplex PCR; TCRdb keeps only in-frame clonotypes and omits some of them. Among more than 90,000 clones, around nine tenths were seen once, and the ten largest hold about 0.2%. This CDR3 region has 14 residues. Trimming left V 4 bases short and J 5 bases short, with 15 bases between. CDR1 is SGHKS, CDR2 YYEKEE, per germline (reference sequence). This clone has only one observation. Antigen unknown. This sequence originates from a human donor who was the organ donor for an intestinal transplant. Sequenced material: unstimulated CD4+ T cells sorted from spleen or lymph node cells, taken before transplant. The chain combines TRBV5-5 with TRBJ2-5, with D tentatively TRBD1 or TRBD2 (5 bases each). This CDR3 is CASSIGTFGETQYF. The DNA for the CDR3 is TGTGCCAGCAGCATAGGGACCTTTGGGGAGACCCAGTACTTC.